This T cell receptor beta chain originates from a study of kidney transplant recipient with SARS-CoV-2 infection. TCRdb reanalysed the reads using MiXCR and keeps one entry per CDR3 protein. The sample has about 240,000 distinct CDR3 sequences, around 30% seen once. This clonotype has at least ten counts. V lost 4 bases and J 5 bases, leaving 14 bases between the germline ends. Germline loops: CDR1 LNHDA, CDR2 SQIVND (reference sequence). The CDR3 totals 15 residues. The chain recombines TRBV19 with TRBJ1-4; tentative D call: TRBD1 (6 bases). The clonotype originates from a male patient in his 30s who had COVID-19 and was a kidney transplant recipient. A share of the T cells may be of graft donor origin. The input for sequencing was a blood sample, taken at baseline and between days 110 and 120 from a kidney transplant recipient. CDR3 amino acids: CASSKPGTPNEKLFF. The CDR3 nucleotides are TGTGCCAGTAGTAAACCCGGGACACCCAATGAAAAACTGTTTTTT.